This T cell receptor (beta chain) is from a study of T cells after yellow fever vaccination. The overall study: With SMART-Seq v4 Ultra Low Input, the fractions containing low cell numbers were prepared.

V was cut by 2 bases and J by 0 bases, with 10 bases left in between. CDR1 is MGHRA, CDR2 YSYEKL, per germline. The CDR3 extends over 15 amino acids. TCRdb re-derived calls from the 5' RACE reads in MiXCR, one entry per CDR3 protein. The sample has roughly 340,000 distinct CDR3 sequences, approximately 3.9% seen once. V and J are TRBV4-1 and TRBJ1-1; D uncertain. The source is a man between 18 and 35 years old who received the YFV17D yellow fever vaccine. Source: PBMCs, taken 5 days after the yellow fever booster vaccination. CDR3 amino acids: CASSQFDSMNTEAFF. The CDR3 DNA reads as TGCGCCAGCAGCCAATTCGATAGCATGAACACTGAAGCTTTCTTT.